The T cell receptor (beta chain) described here comes from a study of cytomegalovirus exposure and HLA in healthy donors. At the level of the study: There were 100 million to 130 million unique TCR beta sequences, drawn from some 180 million T cells, in an earlier analysis.

V lost 3 bases to trimming and J lost 0 bases, with 12 bases between them. CDR1 LNHDA and CDR2 SQIVND come from the germline V gene (reference sequence). The CDR3 consists of 15 residues. Findings and caveats of the study: A later analysis reportedly identified an Asian-associated ancestry cluster as carrying fewer N-insertions than the roughly 670-donor mean. Immune exposure information available was restricted to CMV serostatus.

Amplification used 60 Vbeta primers and 13 Jbeta primers. The data were produced by immunoSEQ multiplex PCR, yet TCRdb's version contains in-frame clones alone and is incomplete. The sample records 100,000 to 150,000 clones, over 8.5% being singletons. At collection, donors were nominally healthy, but unrecorded immune exposures were probable. Turning to this clone: Its antigen is as yet unknown.

Material for sequencing was PBMCs. The TCR comes from a woman aged 40 to 50 in good health and CMV-seropositive. V usage is TRBV19 and J usage is TRBJ2-7, with D maybe TRBD1 (5 bases). The DNA for the CDR3 is TGTGCCAGTAGTATCGCGGCAGGGCGCTCCTACGAGCAGTACTTC. Residues: CASSIAAGRSYEQYF.